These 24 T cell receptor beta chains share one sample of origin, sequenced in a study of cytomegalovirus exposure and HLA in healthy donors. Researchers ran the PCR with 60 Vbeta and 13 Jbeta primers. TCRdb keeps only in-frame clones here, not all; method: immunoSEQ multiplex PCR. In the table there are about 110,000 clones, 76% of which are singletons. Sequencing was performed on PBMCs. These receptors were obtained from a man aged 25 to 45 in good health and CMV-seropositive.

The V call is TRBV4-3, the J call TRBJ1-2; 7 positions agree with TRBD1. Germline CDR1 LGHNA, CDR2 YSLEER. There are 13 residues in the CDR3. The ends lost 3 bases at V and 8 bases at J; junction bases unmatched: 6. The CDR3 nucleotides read TGCGCCAGCAGCCACTCTACAGGGGACGGCTACACCTTC. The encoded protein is CASSHSTGDGYTF.

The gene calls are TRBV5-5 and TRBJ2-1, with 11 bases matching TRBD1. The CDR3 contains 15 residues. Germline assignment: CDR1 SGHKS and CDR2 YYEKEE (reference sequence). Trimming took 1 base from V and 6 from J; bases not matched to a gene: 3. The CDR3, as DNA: TGTGCCAGCAGCTTGTGGGACAGGGGGGCCAATGAGCAGTTCTTC. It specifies CASSLWDRGANEQFF.

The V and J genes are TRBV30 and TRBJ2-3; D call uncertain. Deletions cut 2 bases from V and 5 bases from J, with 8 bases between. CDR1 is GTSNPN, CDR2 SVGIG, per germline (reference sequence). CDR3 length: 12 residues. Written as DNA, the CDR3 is TGTGCCTGGAGTCGGAGTGAAGATACGCAGTATTTT. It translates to CAWSRSEDTQYF.

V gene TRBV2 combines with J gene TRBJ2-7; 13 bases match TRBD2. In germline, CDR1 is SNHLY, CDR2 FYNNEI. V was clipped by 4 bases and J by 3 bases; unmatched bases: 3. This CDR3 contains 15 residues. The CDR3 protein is CASSGGLAGIYEQYF. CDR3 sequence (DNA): TGTGCCAGCAGTGGGGGACTAGCGGGGATCTACGAGCAGTACTTC.

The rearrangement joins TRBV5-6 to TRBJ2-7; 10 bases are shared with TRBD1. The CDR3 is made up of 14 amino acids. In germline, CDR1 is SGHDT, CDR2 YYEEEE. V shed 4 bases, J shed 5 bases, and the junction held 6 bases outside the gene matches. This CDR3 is CASSPGQGVDEQYF. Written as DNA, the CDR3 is TGTGCCAGCAGCCCCGGACAGGGGGTGGACGAGCAGTACTTC.

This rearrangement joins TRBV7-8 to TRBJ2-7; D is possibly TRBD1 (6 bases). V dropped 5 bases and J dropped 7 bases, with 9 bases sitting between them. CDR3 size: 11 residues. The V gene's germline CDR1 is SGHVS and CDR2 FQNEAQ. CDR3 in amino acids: CASSPQGEQYF. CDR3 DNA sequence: TGTGCCAGCAGCCCACAGGGAGAGCAGTACTTC.

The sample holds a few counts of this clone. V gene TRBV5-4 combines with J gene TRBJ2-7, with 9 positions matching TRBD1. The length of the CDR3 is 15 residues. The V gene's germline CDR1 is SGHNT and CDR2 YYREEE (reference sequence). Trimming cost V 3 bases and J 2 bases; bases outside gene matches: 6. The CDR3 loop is CASSYGGTGTYEQYF. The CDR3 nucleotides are TGTGCCAGCAGCTACGGCGGGACAGGGACCTACGAGCAGTACTTC.

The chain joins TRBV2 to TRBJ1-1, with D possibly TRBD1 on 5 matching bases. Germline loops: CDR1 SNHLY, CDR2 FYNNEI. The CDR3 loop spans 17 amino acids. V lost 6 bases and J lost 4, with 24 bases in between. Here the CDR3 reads CASSFIRTGVMGTEAFF. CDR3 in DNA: TGTGCCAGCAGCTTTATCCGGACGGGGGTGATGGGCACTGAAGCTTTCTTT. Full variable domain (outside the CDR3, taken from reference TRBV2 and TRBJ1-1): EPEVTQTPSHQVTQMGQEVILRCVPISNHLYFYWYRQILGQKVEFLVSFYNNEISEKSEIFDDQFSVERPDGSNFTLKIRSTKLEDSAMYFCASSFIRTGVMGTEAFFGQGTRLTVV.

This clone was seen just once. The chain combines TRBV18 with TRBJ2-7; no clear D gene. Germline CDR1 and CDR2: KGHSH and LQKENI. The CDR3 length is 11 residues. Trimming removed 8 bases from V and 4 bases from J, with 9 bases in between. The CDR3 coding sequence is TGTGCCAGCGCCGGTCTATACGAGCAGTACTTC. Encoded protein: CASAGLYEQYF.

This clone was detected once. CDR3 coding DNA: TGTGCCAGCAGCGTAGGAGGGGGCGCCGGGAATGAGCAGTTCTTC. It specifies CASSVGGGAGNEQFF. The V gene is TRBV9, the J gene TRBJ2-1; 7 bases fit TRBD1. Losses at the gene ends were 0 bases for V and 7 bases for J; bases not matched to a gene: 7. The V gene's germline CDR1 is SGDLS and CDR2 YYNGEE. CDR3 length: 15 residues.

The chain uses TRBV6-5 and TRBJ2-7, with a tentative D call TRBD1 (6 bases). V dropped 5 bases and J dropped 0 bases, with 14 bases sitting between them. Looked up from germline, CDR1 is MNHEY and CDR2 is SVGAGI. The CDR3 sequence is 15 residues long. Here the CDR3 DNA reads TGTGCCAGCAGTCCTCAACAGGGTAACTCCTACGAGCAGTACTTC. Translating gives CASSPQQGNSYEQYF.

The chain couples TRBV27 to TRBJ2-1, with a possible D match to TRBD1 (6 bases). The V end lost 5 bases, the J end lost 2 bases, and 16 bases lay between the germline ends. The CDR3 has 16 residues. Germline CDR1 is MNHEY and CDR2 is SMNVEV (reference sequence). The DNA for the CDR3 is TGTGCCAGCAGTCCCTCGAGGGGGTTCCCCTACAATGAGCAGTTCTTC. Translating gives CASSPSRGFPYNEQFF.

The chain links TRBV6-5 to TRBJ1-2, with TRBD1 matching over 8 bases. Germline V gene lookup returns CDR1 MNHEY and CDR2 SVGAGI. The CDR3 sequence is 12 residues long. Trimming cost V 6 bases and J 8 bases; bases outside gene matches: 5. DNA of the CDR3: TGTGCCAGCAGAGGACAGGGCGTGGGCTACACCTTC. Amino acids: CASRGQGVGYTF.

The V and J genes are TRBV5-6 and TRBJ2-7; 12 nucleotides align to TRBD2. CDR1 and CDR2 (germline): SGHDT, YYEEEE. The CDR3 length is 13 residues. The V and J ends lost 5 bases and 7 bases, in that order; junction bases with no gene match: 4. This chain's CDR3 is CASRPGTSGEQYF. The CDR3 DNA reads TGTGCCAGCAGACCAGGGACTAGCGGGGAGCAGTACTTC.

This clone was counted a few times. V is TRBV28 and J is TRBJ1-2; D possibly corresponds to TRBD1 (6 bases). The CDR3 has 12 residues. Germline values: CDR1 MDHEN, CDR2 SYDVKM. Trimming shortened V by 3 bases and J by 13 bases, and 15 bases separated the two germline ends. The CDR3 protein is CASSLLTGPGTF. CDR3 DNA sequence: TGTGCCAGCAGTTTGCTCACAGGGCCCGGCACCTTC.

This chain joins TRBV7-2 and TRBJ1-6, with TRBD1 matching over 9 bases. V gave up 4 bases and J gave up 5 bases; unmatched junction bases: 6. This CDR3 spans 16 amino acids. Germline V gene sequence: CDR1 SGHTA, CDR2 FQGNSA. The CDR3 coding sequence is TGTGCCAGCAGCTCCCGGACAGGGGCCGATAATTCACCCCTCCACTTT. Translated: CASSSRTGADNSPLHF.

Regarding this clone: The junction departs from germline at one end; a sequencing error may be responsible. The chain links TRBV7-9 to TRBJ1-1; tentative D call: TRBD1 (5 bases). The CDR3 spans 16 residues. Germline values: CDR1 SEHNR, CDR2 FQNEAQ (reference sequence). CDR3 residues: CSSRPSPRDGDTEAFF. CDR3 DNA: TGTTCCAGCAGACCGTCCCCCAGGGATGGTGACACTGAAGCTTTCTTT. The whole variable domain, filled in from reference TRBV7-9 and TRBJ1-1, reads DTGVSQNPRHKITKRGQNVTFRCDPISEHNRLYWYRQTLGQGPEFLTYFQNEAQLEKSRLLSDRFSAERPKGSFSTLEIQRTEQGDSAMYLCSSRPSPRDGDTEAFFGQGTRLTVV.

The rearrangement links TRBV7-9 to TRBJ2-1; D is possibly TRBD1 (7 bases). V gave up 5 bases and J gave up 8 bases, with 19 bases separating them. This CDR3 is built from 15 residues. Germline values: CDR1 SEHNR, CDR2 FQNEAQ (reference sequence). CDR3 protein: CASSAVQGSSDEQFF. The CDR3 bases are TGTGCCAGCAGCGCTGTACAGGGGTCTAGCGATGAGCAGTTCTTC.

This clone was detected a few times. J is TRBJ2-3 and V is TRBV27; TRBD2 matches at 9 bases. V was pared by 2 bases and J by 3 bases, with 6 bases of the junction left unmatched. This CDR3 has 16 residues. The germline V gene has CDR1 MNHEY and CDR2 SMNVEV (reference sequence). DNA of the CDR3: TGTGCCAGCAGTTTAGGACGCGGGGGGGCGACAGATACGCAGTATTTT. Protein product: CASSLGRGGATDTQYF.

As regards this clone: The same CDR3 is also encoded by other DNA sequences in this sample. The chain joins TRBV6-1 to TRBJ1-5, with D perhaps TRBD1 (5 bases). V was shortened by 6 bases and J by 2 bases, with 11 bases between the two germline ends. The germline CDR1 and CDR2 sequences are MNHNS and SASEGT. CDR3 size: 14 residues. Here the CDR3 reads CASRWGDGNQPQHF. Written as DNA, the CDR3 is TGTGCCAGCAGATGGGGGGACGGCAATCAGCCCCAGCATTTT.

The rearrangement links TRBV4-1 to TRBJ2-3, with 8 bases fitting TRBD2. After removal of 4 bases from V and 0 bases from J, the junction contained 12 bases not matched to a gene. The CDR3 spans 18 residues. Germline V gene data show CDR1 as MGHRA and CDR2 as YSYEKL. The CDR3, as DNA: TGCGCCAGCAGCCCGAGCGGGGGCGGGGGGTCTAGCACAGATACGCAGTATTTT. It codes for CASSPSGGGGSSTDTQYF.

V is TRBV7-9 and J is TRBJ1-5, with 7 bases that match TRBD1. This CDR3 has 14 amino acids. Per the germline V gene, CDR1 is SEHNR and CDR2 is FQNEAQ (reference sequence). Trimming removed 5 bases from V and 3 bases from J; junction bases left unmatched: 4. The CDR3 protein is CASSVTGDNQPQHF. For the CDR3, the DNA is TGTGCCAGCAGCGTTACAGGGGACAATCAGCCCCAGCATTTT. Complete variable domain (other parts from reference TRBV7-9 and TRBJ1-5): DTGVSQNPRHKITKRGQNVTFRCDPISEHNRLYWYRQTLGQGPEFLTYFQNEAQLEKSRLLSDRFSAERPKGSFSTLEIQRTEQGDSAMYLCASSVTGDNQPQHFGDGTRLSIL.

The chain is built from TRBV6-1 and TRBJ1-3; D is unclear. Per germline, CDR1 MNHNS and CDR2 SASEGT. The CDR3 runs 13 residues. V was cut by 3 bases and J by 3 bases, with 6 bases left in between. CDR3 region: CASSDNHGNTIYF. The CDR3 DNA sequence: TGTGCCAGCAGTGACAATCATGGAAACACCATATATTTT.

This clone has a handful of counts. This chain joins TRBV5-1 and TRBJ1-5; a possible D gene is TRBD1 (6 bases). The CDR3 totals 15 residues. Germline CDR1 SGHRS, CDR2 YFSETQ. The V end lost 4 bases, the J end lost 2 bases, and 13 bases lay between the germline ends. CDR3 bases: TGCGCCAGCAGCCTACAGGGAGCCGGCAATCAGCCCCAGCATTTT. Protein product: CASSLQGAGNQPQHF.